This TCR beta chain originates from a study of T-cell reconstitution after alpha-beta-depleted transplantation in children. The TCRbeta library incorporated unique molecular identifiers. MiXCR, run by TCRdb on the PCR reads, gives a single entry per CDR3 protein. Of about 120,000 distinct CDR3 sequences in the sample, about a tenth were seen once. V shed 5 bases and J shed 5 bases, with 16 bases lying between them. This CDR3 spans 15 amino acids. Germline V CDR1 and CDR2: LNHNV, YYDKDF (reference sequence). The receptor's source is a boy under 10 years old with acute lymphoblastic leukemia, due to receive a stem cell transplant. Sequenced here: PBMCs, sampled before TCRalphabeta/CD19-depleted stem cell transplant. The genes are TRBV15 and TRBJ2-1, with D tentatively TRBD1 or TRBD2 (5 bases each). CDR3 residues: CATSSWGTKNNEQFF. The CDR3 DNA reads TGTGCCACCAGCTCTTGGGGGACCAAAAACAATGAGCAGTTCTTC.